The entry that follows covers one T cell receptor beta chain sequence. The J segment lost 4 bases and the V segment lost 9 bases, leaving 17 bases of the junction unmatched. CDR1 is MNHEY and CDR2 is SMNVEV in the germline V gene (reference sequence). The CDR3 contains 16 residues. Measured with immunoSEQ multiplex PCR; TCRdb has only the in-frame clones, and not every one. This sample has some 79,000 clones, with about 90% found just once. This sample was taken from a study of control samples from healthy donors and cancer patients. The sequence was obtained from a woman between 50 and 59 years old in good health. Sequenced sample: blood. The rearrangement links TRBV27 to TRBJ1-1; 7 bases agree with TRBD1. CDR3 residues: CASNSGTAVLGTEAFF. The CDR3, as DNA: TGTGCCAGTAACTCCGGGACAGCTGTTTTGGGCACTGAAGCTTTCTTT.